These T cell receptor beta chains were read from a single sample in a study of Graves' ophthalmopathy and Graves' hyperthyroidism. TCRdb reprocessed the multiplex PCR reads via MiXCR and lists one record per CDR3 protein. The table has more than 550,000 distinct CDR3 sequences, 35% to 45% seen once. Sequencing used peripheral blood. The receptors here all came from an adult man with Graves' ophthalmopathy. The CDR3 runs from the conserved cysteine through the conserved F or W. D genes are given only for firm matches. Clone size, where shown, is once, few, many, or a class for clones that have expanded.

D gene: TRBD1; J gene: TRBJ1-2; clone size: many; V gene: TRBV4-1; CDR3 protein: CASSQDQSGGRGYTF; CDR3 DNA: TGCGCCAGCAGCCAAGATCAATCAGGGGGACGTGGCTACACCTTC
D gene: .; J gene: TRBJ1-4; clone size: .; V gene: TRBV12-3/TRBV12-4; CDR3 protein: CASSYGVGSEKLFF; CDR3 DNA: TGTGCCAGCAGTTACGGGGTGGGCAGTGAAAAACTGTTTTTT
D gene: TRBD1; J gene: TRBJ1-1; clone size: many; V gene: TRBV7-9; CDR3 protein: CASSQRQGDTEAFF; CDR3 DNA: TGTGCCAGCAGCCAGCGACAGGGGGACACTGAAGCTTTCTTT
D gene: .; J gene: TRBJ1-1; clone size: .; V gene: TRBV10-3; CDR3 protein: CAISESGVFSTEAFF; CDR3 DNA: TGTGCCATCAGTGAGTCGGGAGTCTTCAGCACTGAAGCTTTCTTT
D gene: .; J gene: TRBJ2-7; clone size: .; V gene: TRBV29-1; CDR3 protein: CSLRVGAYEQYF; CDR3 DNA: TGCAGCCTACGAGTAGGGGCCTACGAGCAGTACTTC
D gene: .; J gene: TRBJ2-5; clone size: many; V gene: TRBV7-9; CDR3 protein: CASSWTTAHQETQYF; CDR3 DNA: TGTGCCAGCAGCTGGACAACTGCCCACCAAGAGACCCAGTACTTC
D gene: TRBD1; J gene: TRBJ1-5; clone size: .; V gene: TRBV15; CDR3 protein: CATGTGGGNQPQHF; CDR3 DNA: TGTGCCACCGGGACAGGGGGCGGCAATCAGCCCCAGCATTTT
D gene: TRBD2; J gene: TRBJ2-5; clone size: .; V gene: TRBV10-3; CDR3 protein: CASRTSGRGTQYF; CDR3 DNA: TGTGCCAGTCGGACTAGCGGGAGAGGGACCCAGTACTTC
D gene: TRBD1; J gene: TRBJ1-3; clone size: .; V gene: TRBV11-2; CDR3 protein: CASSLTGTGTGNTIYF; CDR3 DNA: TGTGCCAGCAGCTTAACCGGGACAGGGACCGGTAACACCATATATTTT
D gene: .; J gene: TRBJ2-2; clone size: .; V gene: TRBV5-1; CDR3 protein: CASSFGIVGQKLTAGELFF; CDR3 DNA: TGCGCCAGCAGCTTCGGGATTGTAGGACAGAAACTTACTGCCGGGGAGCTGTTTTTT
D gene: TRBD1; J gene: TRBJ1-6; clone size: many; V gene: TRBV13; CDR3 protein: CASSFSPDRENSPLHF; CDR3 DNA: TGTGCCAGCAGCTTTTCCCCAGACAGGGAGAATTCACCCCTCCACTTT
D gene: TRBD1; J gene: TRBJ1-1; clone size: many; V gene: TRBV29-1; CDR3 protein: CSVEGQGDTEAFF; CDR3 DNA: TGCAGCGTTGAAGGACAGGGGGACACTGAAGCTTTCTTT
D gene: .; J gene: TRBJ1-5; clone size: few; V gene: TRBV13; CDR3 protein: CATSLGGHDQPQHF; CDR3 DNA: TGTGCCACCTCCTTAGGGGGGCACGATCAGCCCCAGCATTTT
D gene: TRBD1; J gene: TRBJ1-2; clone size: many; V gene: TRBV6-6; CDR3 protein: CASTTRGTGDGYTF; CDR3 DNA: TGTGCCAGCACCACGCGGGGCACAGGGGATGGCTACACCTTC
D gene: TRBD1; J gene: TRBJ1-6; clone size: .; V gene: TRBV5-4; CDR3 protein: CASSLGGQGARSPLHF; CDR3 DNA: TGTGCCAGCAGCTTAGGCGGACAGGGGGCTCGTTCACCCCTCCACTTT
D gene: .; J gene: TRBJ1-2; clone size: .; V gene: TRBV29-1; CDR3 protein: CSHDSYGYTF; CDR3 DNA: TGCAGCCACGACAGTTATGGCTACACCTTC
D gene: TRBD1; J gene: TRBJ1-2; clone size: few; V gene: TRBV5-4; CDR3 protein: CASSPGTGGLGYGYTF; CDR3 DNA: TGTGCCAGCAGCCCCGGGACAGGGGGCTTGGGGTATGGCTACACCTTC
D gene: .; J gene: TRBJ2-5; clone size: .; V gene: TRBV6-6; CDR3 protein: CASSYPEGPLGLWETQYF; CDR3 DNA: TGTGCCAGCAGTTACCCGGAAGGTCCCTTGGGGTTGTGGGAGACCCAGTACTTC
D gene: .; J gene: TRBJ1-2; clone size: .; V gene: TRBV7-2; CDR3 protein: CASSPDTYYGYTF; CDR3 DNA: TGTGCCAGCAGCCCGGACACGTACTATGGCTACACCTTC
D gene: .; J gene: TRBJ1-2; clone size: many; V gene: TRBV12-3/TRBV12-4; CDR3 protein: CASSSPTGHGYTF; CDR3 DNA: TGTGCCAGCAGCTCCCCGACGGGGCATGGCTACACCTTC
D gene: .; J gene: TRBJ2-5; clone size: many; V gene: TRBV24-1; CDR3 protein: CATSDLVFGGAETQYF; CDR3 DNA: TGTGCCACCAGTGACCTCGTGTTCGGAGGGGCAGAGACCCAGTACTTC
D gene: TRBD1; J gene: TRBJ2-5; clone size: .; V gene: TRBV7-9; CDR3 protein: CASTPGQGQETQYF; CDR3 DNA: TGTGCCAGCACCCCCGGACAGGGTCAAGAGACCCAGTACTTC
D gene: .; J gene: TRBJ2-7; clone size: many; V gene: TRBV2; CDR3 protein: CASSEFGTGGSYEQYF; CDR3 DNA: TGTGCCAGCAGTGAATTTGGGACCGGTGGCTCCTACGAGCAGTACTTC
D gene: .; J gene: TRBJ1-5; clone size: many; V gene: TRBV6-1; CDR3 protein: CASSGLVDPQHF; CDR3 DNA: TGTGCCAGCAGTGGTCTCGTGGACCCCCAGCATTTT
D gene: .; J gene: TRBJ2-7; clone size: .; V gene: TRBV10-2; CDR3 protein: CASSVVGEQYF; CDR3 DNA: TGTGCCAGCAGCGTAGTAGGGGAGCAGTACTTC
D gene: TRBD1; J gene: TRBJ1-5; clone size: .; V gene: TRBV20-1; CDR3 protein: CSASAGQQETQHF; CDR3 DNA: TGCAGTGCTAGCGCGGGACAGCAAGAGACCCAGCATTTT
D gene: TRBD1; J gene: TRBJ1-5; clone size: many; V gene: TRBV10-3; CDR3 protein: CAISSGTGDGSNQPQHF; CDR3 DNA: TGTGCCATCAGTTCCGGGACAGGGGACGGGAGCAATCAGCCCCAGCATTTT
D gene: .; J gene: TRBJ1-1; clone size: few; V gene: TRBV20-1; CDR3 protein: CSARVRAGGGSENTEAFF; CDR3 DNA: TGCAGTGCTAGAGTACGGGCAGGAGGGGGATCGGAGAACACTGAAGCTTTCTTT
D gene: .; J gene: TRBJ2-5; clone size: .; V gene: TRBV5-1; CDR3 protein: CASTNGPRGRNQPQYF; CDR3 DNA: TGCGCCAGCACGAACGGGCCACGAGGGAGAAATCAGCCCCAGTACTTC
D gene: .; J gene: TRBJ1-5; clone size: .; V gene: TRBV7-9; CDR3 protein: CASSPMDWDSNF; CDR3 DNA: TGTGCCAGCAGCCCGATGGACTGGGATAGCAATTTT
D gene: .; J gene: TRBJ2-2; clone size: .; V gene: TRBV9; CDR3 protein: CASNVAVSAGETGELFF; CDR3 DNA: TGTGCCAGCAACGTAGCTGTGTCGGCAGGGGAGACCGGGGAGCTGTTTTTT
D gene: .; J gene: TRBJ1-2; clone size: many; V gene: TRBV9; CDR3 protein: CASSEMGGLHGYTF; CDR3 DNA: TGTGCCAGCAGCGAAATGGGGGGGCTCCATGGCTACACCTTC
D gene: .; J gene: TRBJ1-2; clone size: many; V gene: TRBV5-8; CDR3 protein: CASRKGNYGYTF; CDR3 DNA: TGTGCCAGCAGAAAGGGGAACTATGGCTACACCTTC
D gene: TRBD2; J gene: TRBJ2-3; clone size: .; V gene: TRBV11-1; CDR3 protein: CASSPGTSFTDTQYF; CDR3 DNA: TGTGCCAGCAGCCCCGGGACTAGCTTCACAGATACGCAGTATTTT
D gene: TRBD1; J gene: TRBJ2-7; clone size: .; V gene: TRBV2; CDR3 protein: CASSEGQESYEQYF; CDR3 DNA: TGTGCCAGCAGTGAGGGACAGGAATCCTACGAGCAGTACTTC
D gene: .; J gene: TRBJ2-6; clone size: once; V gene: TRBV5-8; CDR3 protein: CASSQEEGKGANVLTF; CDR3 DNA: TGTGCCAGCAGCCAAGAGGAAGGTAAAGGGGCCAACGTCCTGACTTTC
D gene: .; J gene: TRBJ2-7; clone size: many; V gene: TRBV7-6; CDR3 protein: CASSFGGSNEQYF; CDR3 DNA: TGTGCCAGCAGCTTCGGTGGGTCTAACGAGCAGTACTTC
D gene: TRBD1; J gene: TRBJ2-7; clone size: many; V gene: TRBV10-3; CDR3 protein: CAISESDRATYEQYF; CDR3 DNA: TGTGCCATCAGTGAGTCGGACAGGGCGACCTACGAGCAGTACTTC
D gene: TRBD2; J gene: TRBJ2-7; clone size: .; V gene: TRBV7-9; CDR3 protein: CASSYGGGEMISYEQYF; CDR3 DNA: TGTGCCAGCAGCTACGGGGGAGGGGAGATGATAAGCTACGAGCAGTACTTC
D gene: .; J gene: TRBJ1-1; clone size: many; V gene: TRBV12-3/TRBV12-4; CDR3 protein: CASSPRTRNTEAFF; CDR3 DNA: TGTGCCAGCAGTCCAAGGACGAGGAACACTGAAGCTTTCTTT
D gene: .; J gene: TRBJ1-1; clone size: few; V gene: TRBV9; CDR3 protein: CASSEIGQNTEAFF; CDR3 DNA: TGTGCCAGCAGCGAAATAGGACAGAACACTGAAGCTTTCTTT
D gene: .; J gene: TRBJ1-1; clone size: many; V gene: TRBV5-1; CDR3 protein: CASSYLAGVNTEAFF; CDR3 DNA: TGCGCCAGCAGCTATCTGGCAGGGGTGAACACTGAAGCTTTCTTT
D gene: .; J gene: TRBJ2-7; clone size: many; V gene: TRBV29-1; CDR3 protein: CSVEGGFPFYEQYF; CDR3 DNA: TGCAGCGTTGAAGGAGGGTTCCCCTTCTACGAGCAGTACTTC